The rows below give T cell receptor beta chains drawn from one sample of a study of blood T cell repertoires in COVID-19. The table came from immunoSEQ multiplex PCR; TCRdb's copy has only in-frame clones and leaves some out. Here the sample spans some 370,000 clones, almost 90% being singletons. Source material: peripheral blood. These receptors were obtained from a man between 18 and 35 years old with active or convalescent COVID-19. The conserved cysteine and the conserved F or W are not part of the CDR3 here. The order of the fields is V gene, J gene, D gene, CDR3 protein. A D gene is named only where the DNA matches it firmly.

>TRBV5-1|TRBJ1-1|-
ASSFEGRAEAF
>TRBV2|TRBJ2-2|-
ASKAGAGGELF
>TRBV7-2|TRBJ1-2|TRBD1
ASSWRGRGDGYT
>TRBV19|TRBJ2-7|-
ASSVTGSSYEQY
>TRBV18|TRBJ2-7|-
ASSARGISEQY
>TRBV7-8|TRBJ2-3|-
ASSSPERPDTQY
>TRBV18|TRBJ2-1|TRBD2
ASSPLTSGSSYNEQF
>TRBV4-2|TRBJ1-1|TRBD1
ASSQDRGGGTEAF
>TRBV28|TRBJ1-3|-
ASVTESRSGNTIY
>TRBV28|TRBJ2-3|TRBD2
ASSFSLAGAGDTQY
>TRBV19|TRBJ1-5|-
ASSIPGGPPQH
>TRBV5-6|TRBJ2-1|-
ASSFGGNNEQF
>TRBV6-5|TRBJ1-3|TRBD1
ASQPTGLRNTIY
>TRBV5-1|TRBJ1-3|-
ASSYTTGSGNTIY
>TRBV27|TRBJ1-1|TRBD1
ASNTGGARTEAF
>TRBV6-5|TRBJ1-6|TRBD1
ASRNHRGADSPLH
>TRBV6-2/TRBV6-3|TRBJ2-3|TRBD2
ASSYRGGTTDTQY
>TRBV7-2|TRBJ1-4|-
ASSQDGDSEKLF
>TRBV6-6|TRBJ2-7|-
ASSYSPQGGEQY
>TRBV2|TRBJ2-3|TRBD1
ASRDRGTDTQY
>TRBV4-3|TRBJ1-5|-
ASSQDVRAGAQPQH
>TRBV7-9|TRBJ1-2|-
ASSSASGIYGYT
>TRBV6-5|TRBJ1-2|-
ASSSPVEGNYGYT